This entry describes one T cell receptor beta chain. Its target is unknown. The data derive from a study of T cell responses to AZD1222 COVID-19 vaccine. Study as a whole: Researchers grouped second doses given at about 4 or about 12 weeks into one pool. Study findings and constraints: Regions left unmutated in variants are reportedly the target of nearly half of spike-specific TCRs. None of the repertoires were sampled until the peak T cell response had passed. Clonal diversity was possibly underestimated, and white British individuals and females predominated among donors.

Here immunoSEQ multiplex PCR was the method, and the copy in TCRdb shows in-frame clones only, minus some. The table includes 140,000 to 150,000 clones, 70% to 90% detected once. The CDR3 length is 15 residues. The clonotype originates from an adult in good health. This specimen consisted of peripheral blood, obtained on day 0 of AZD1222 vaccination. This chain uses TRBV21-1 with TRBJ1-5. TRBV21-1 is shown as a pseudogene. Written as DNA, the CDR3 is TGTGCCAGCAGCAAGAAGCGCCCAAGCAATCAGCCCCAGCATTTT. Translating it yields CASSKKRPSNQPQHF.